One T cell receptor (beta chain) is described in this entry. Its binding antigen is unknown. Base quality data are lacking; no much larger clone is found one base away. The cohort was made up of around 720 healthy bone marrow donors. Cohort members were all nominally healthy when sampled, although unrecorded immune exposures were likely present. The donor was CMV seronegative and belonged to the group of under 400 seronegative cohort members. Each donor provided a peripheral blood sample, and peripheral blood mononuclear cells were used for TCR beta sequencing. Genomic DNA extraction from the blood cell samples was performed with the Qiagen DNeasy Blood Extraction Kit. The entry originates in a study of cytomegalovirus exposure and HLA in healthy donors (dated 2017 in TCRdb). Study-level background: An earlier analysis of fewer than 750 of the donors reported approximately 280 Gb of sequence data and 100 million to 120 million unique TCR beta sequences obtained from roughly 180 million T cells. An early release that covered about 600 HLA-typed donors contained approximately 300 gigabases of sequencing data and 65 million to 100 million unique TCR sequences. The genetic ancestry cluster associated with self-reported Caucasian donors included roughly four fifths of the 398 genotyped donors. The study aimed to test whether signatures of past pathogen exposure could be identified by cataloging public T cell receptors. The study used immunosequencing to profile the T cell repertoires of some 600 subjects and linked those repertoires to cytomegalovirus serostatus. Along with the 666-subject first cohort, a separate validation cohort of over 90 different subjects was used. The study combined high-throughput TCR immunosequencing, statistical association of individual TCRs with disease status, and machine learning to predict cytomegalovirus infection status. A later analysis re-examined previously published TCR beta repertoires from 500 to 700 donors and added high-resolution HLA genotyping to investigate patterns of TCR occurrence. Rather than drawing on any new phenotypic data, the later analysis identified candidate immune exposures from TCR beta sequences and the way those sequences occurred across donors. In an earlier analysis of a few hundred of the donors, high-throughput TCR beta sequencing was used to judge whether each TCR beta V gene segment behaved as functional or pseudogenic. Donor age, sex, ethnicity and CMV serostatus were collected together with the repertoire data. A later genetic analysis used genome-wide SNP genotypes for about three fifths of the 666 donors, treating that subset as a discovery cohort. All discovery cohort repertoires had been generated on a single sequencing platform. Both class I and class II loci were covered by HLA typing, at four-digit resolution. Typing coverage varied by locus: roughly 620-630 donors for A, B, C, DRB1 and DQB1; under 550 for DQA1; more than 600 for DPA1; fewer than 480 for DPB1. Five DR-DQ haplotypes were handled as single units for association and clustering, since linkage in the cohort was strong. On average, around 240,000 unique TCR beta nucleotide sequences were sequenced per donor among some 420 genotyped donors of the cohort, with around 19% of those sequences being non-productive. Points the paper makes about the study in general: While some public TCRs were present in many individuals, most TCR sequences turned up only very rarely across donors. The classifier was reported to diagnose cytomegalovirus status with high specificity and sensitivity in both the original cohort and the validation cohort. HLA typing was unavailable for some donors at each locus, so association tests used only the typed subset. Because counts were too low, seventeen rarely observed V segments, including chromosome 9 orphons, were left out of the earlier analysis of about 500 of the donors. A later analysis found that TCR association rates varied across HLA loci, with DRB1 alleles showing the most associated TCRs and HLA-C alleles the fewest. When HLA alleles, especially DR and DQ, strongly co-occurred, TCR associations were difficult to assign to individual alleles. A later analysis found that most CMV-associated TCR beta chains appeared HLA-restricted, with HLA associations seemingly driven largely by CMV exposure. It was suggested by the authors that the approach could potentially be generalized to other disease states and immunological phenotypes. In an earlier analysis of approximately 590 of the donors, most TCR beta V segments were observed in productive rearrangements about 87% or about 30% of the time, broadly matching IMGT annotations. The 87-base-pair reads could not distinguish some IMGT-functional V segments, including TRBV6-2 and TRBV6-3, so those segments were excluded. In a later analysis, 16,951 TCR beta sequences were associated with specific HLA alleles at a false discovery rate of 0.05. The cohort was sequenced for TCR beta chains only, and without alpha or paired-chain data the features that could be detected were limited. A later analysis found that HLA-associated TCR beta chains were more clonally expanded and had lower generation probabilities than equally common non-associated chains. V-gene and J-gene trimming of TCR beta chains was associated with a missense DCLRE1C variant in a later genetic analysis, and the association was replicated in an independent cohort. Correlated functional status among segregating V segments might be attributable to linkage disequilibrium, but an unknown experimental factor could not be ruled out. Presence/absence analyses assumed roughly uniform sequencing depth across donors, an assumption that may not hold. A further reported finding was that TCR beta sequences accurately predicted the HLA-A and HLA-B alleles for most subjects in the first cohort. A cluster of highly shared sequence variants was judged likely to be a technical artifact of the sequencing pipeline. In vitro tests confirmed that a few of the cytomegalovirus-associated TCR beta chains recognize cytomegalovirus antigens. A later analysis reported that several top co-occurrence clusters appeared linked to parvovirus B19, influenza, CMV and Epstein-Barr virus. The only immune exposure information available for the cohort was CMV serostatus. A later genetic analysis reported fewer N-insertions in productive TCRs among donors in an Asian-associated ancestry cluster than the roughly 700-donor mean. A total of 150 to 200 TCR beta chains were listed by the study as associated with cytomegalovirus.

Via the germline V gene, CDR1 is MNHEY and CDR2 SVGAGI. V is trimmed back by 6 bases and J by 0 bases, and the junction contains 2 bases that no gene match accounts for. Its CDR3 holds 13 amino acids, cysteine through phenylalanine. The DNA shown is the 39-base CDR3, in frame from base 1. Libraries came from the immunoSEQ multiplex PCR assay. The multiplex PCR relied on a mix of 60 forward primers for TCR Vbeta segments and 13 reverse primers for TCR Jbeta segments. Amplification of the CDR3 region of rearranged TCR beta genes was performed with a multiplex PCR assay on genomic DNA. The Illumina HiSeq System was used to sequence the amplified TCR beta libraries as 87-base-pair reads. The source study handled its data this way. A later analysis tallied tens of millions of unique TCR beta chains across the 610 or so repertoires, and some 10 million of those chains were shared by two or more donors. Raw reads were error-corrected and collapsed into unique sequences by a nearest-neighbor algorithm in which closely related sequences were merged to remove PCR and sequencing errors. V, D and J gene segments were assigned by aligning CDR3 sequences to IMGT reference sequences. For a sequence to be retained, a match of at least six nucleotides was required to both a V gene segment and a J gene segment. Rearrangements were called productive when the CDR3 lacked stop codons and stayed in frame with V and J; all others were non-productive. CDR3 was defined according to IMGT convention as the region running from the second conserved V-encoded cysteine to the conserved J-encoded phenylalanine. The earlier analysis of a few hundred of the donors excluded sequences that lacked an unambiguous match to a single V gene segment. In an earlier analysis of approximately 590 of the donors, V segments were called functional above 56.7% productive rearrangements and were called segregating when the between-donor standard deviation exceeded 5%. To diagnose cytomegalovirus status from the catalog of TCR beta chain sequences, a statistical classification framework was built. In a later analysis, V and J genes were assigned by comparing TCR nucleotide sequences against IMGT/GENE-DB human TR gene sequences. In a later analysis, CDR3 sequences and most-parsimonious VDJ recombination scenarios were assigned using the TCRdist pipeline. In a later analysis, each TCR beta chain was defined by its CDR3 amino acid sequence together with its V-gene family, and reads lacking a unique V-gene family were excluded. As a way to deal with suspected cross-contamination and a sequencing artifact, a later analysis dropped roughly 620 nucleotide sequences that were highly shared and had low generation probability. For each public chain, a later analysis derived a clonal expansion index from normalized ranks of inferred template counts within each repertoire. Generation probabilities in a later analysis came from a VDJ recombination model fitted to out-of-frame rearrangements, and those results were checked against IGoR. A later analysis scored TCR-TCR, TCR-HLA and TCR-CMV co-occurrence with hypergeometric tests, applying a repertoire-size bias correction to TCR pairs. False discovery rates were estimated in a later analysis by permuting HLA or CMV assignments 20 times. A later analysis grouped co-occurring TCRs with DBSCAN, adding TCRdist sequence similarity when clustering within HLA-allele-positive subsets. For co-occurrence clustering, repertoires with fewer than 30,000 or more than 120,000 public chains were excluded, along with about five repertoires with anomalous nucleotide sharing. Here the immuneACCESS table is served through TCRdb, limited to in-frame sequences with V and J called. Missing clones are a known gap in these copies; in checked studies unresolved V genes cover under half, and the rest lacks a known reason. For V, J and clone size, that table is used; D and trimming come from the DNA. This sample gives hundreds of thousands of clones in total; around 73% of them show up just once. Clones ranked in the top ten supply 3.8% of the sample.

The rearranged segments are TRBV6-5 and TRBJ2-7; 7 bases in the junction line up with TRBD1. The sample was PBMCs. This clonotype was sampled from a male donor in good health and CMV-seronegative. The CDR3 protein sequence reads: CASRAGGSYEQYF. The nucleotides read TGTGCCAGCAGAGCAGGGGGCTCCTACGAGCAGTACTTC.